This T cell receptor beta chain was sequenced during a study of regulatory T cells in long-lasting Graves disease (dated by TCRdb to 2020 to 2023). For the wider study: Antithyroid drugs had been taken for less than 3 months by newly diagnosed Graves' disease patients. Peripheral blood TCR sequencing and RNA sequencing compared persistent Graves' disease patients with newly diagnosed Graves' disease patients. The study took place in China and was registered as a clinical trial. A total of 35 or so samples were covered by TCR sequencing, comprising approximately 13 persistent and 20 or so newly diagnosed Graves' disease patients.

The time point label of this sample denotes: newly diagnosed GD, antithyroid drugs for less than 3 months. RNA was extracted from PBMCs in TRIzol for both TCR sequencing and RNA sequencing. Graves' disease was diagnosed according to American Thyroid Association guidelines. Patients for the study were recruited at an endocrinology department in Xi'an, China. Each patient gave roughly 8.4 milliliters of peripheral blood, collected in an EDTA anticoagulant tube. Ficoll Paque Plus density gradient separation was used to isolate PBMCs, and no additional T cell sorting was done. An Agilent 2100 Bioanalyzer and agarose gel were used to check RNA quality, and a NanoDrop 2000 was used to measure RNA concentration. Trimming removed 0 bases from V and 8 bases from J; the gene matches leave 10 bases unexplained. Taken from the germline V gene (reference sequence), the CDR1 and CDR2 loops are LGHDT and YNNKEL. Taken from cysteine to phenylalanine, the CDR3 has 17 residues. Here the CDR3 DNA is all that survives: 51 bases in frame from base 1.

Overall study results and their limits: Only peripheral blood was studied, because thyroid tissue, the primary lesion, was inaccessible. The authors acknowledged the small sample size as a limitation that may reduce accuracy. TRBV28, TRBJ1-2 and TRBJ2-5 were preferentially used in persistent disease, while TRBV20-1 and TRBJ2-1 were favored in newly diagnosed disease. Only the TCR beta chain was sequenced and analyzed. Persistent Graves' disease patients showed lower TCR Shannon entropy and fewer highly expanded clones than newly diagnosed patients, suggesting clonal expansion. Persistent patients shared more public clonotypes among themselves (more than 2,500) than newly diagnosed patients did (roughly 920).

The library was generated by multiplex PCR. The listed sequencing device is Illumina HiSeq 4000. To build TCR beta libraries, CDR3 regions were amplified by Arm-PCR using iRepertoire HTBI primers. Before sequencing, the PCR products underwent gel purification. In the original analysis: Gene usage analysis of CDR3 amino acid clonotypes used the 62 TRBV and 14 to 15 TRBJ segments found across samples. COPE and FqMerger were used to merge filtered high-quality paired reads into contigs. BLAST was used to align contigs to IMGT TRBV, TRBD and TRBJ reference genes, with CDR3 defined following IMGT. Any clonotype with a frequency above 0.1% was counted as a highly expanded clone. Repertoire diversity was measured by Shannon entropy, and V-J evenness by the Gini coefficient. A clonotype found in more than one individual was treated as public. The public reads were quality trimmed at Q25 with fastp and then assembled into clones with MiXCR by TCRdb, keeping productive beta chains. When rows share a CDR3 protein, they turn into one entry using the most common DNA and genes. The V and J calls reflect TCRdb's pipeline rather than the authors' work. The sample table records some 370,000 distinct CDR3 sequences; approximately 12% of these occur just once. The ten top clones hold 18% of the sample.

This clonotype was observed many times. No cognate antigen has been identified for it. Base qualities are not at hand, and no much larger clone is one base apart. This sample was also put to use in a study of T cells in Graves' hyperthyroidism and ophthalmopathy. The second study's paper adds: Stable Graves' hyperthyroidism was defined as the absence of progression to ophthalmopathy over 18 months of follow-up. Hyperthyroidism patients were aged 18 to 65 years and newly diagnosed, with disease duration of less than 2 months. The study excluded patients with uncontrolled infections, other autoimmune diseases, pregnancy or lactation. Diagnoses were based on clinical symptoms, serum thyroxine and TRAb, thyroid ultrasound and orbital computed tomography. For the first round of RT-PCR on the TCR CDR3, the HTBI primer set was used together with the Qiagen OneStep RT-PCR kit. Most expanded thyroid clonotypes (frequency above 0.001) were also detected in blood, suggesting blood repertoires may reflect thyroid immune responses. In cross-validation, a model built on a 13 V-J signature told ophthalmopathy apart from stable hyperthyroidism with 85% to 90% sensitivity and around 83% specificity, and in testing the same model reached 80%/75%. In validation, progression to ophthalmopathy was predicted by the model with nearly 71% sensitivity and 72% to 85% specificity, a median of about 6.4 months before onset. A discovery cohort of about 96 patients, roughly 40 with Graves' ophthalmopathy and over 55 with stable Graves' hyperthyroidism, was used to find distinguishing TCR V-J signatures. Prospective prediction of ophthalmopathy was tested in an independent validation cohort of about 19 hyperthyroidism patients and 15 to 17 patients who later progressed to ophthalmopathy. The 75 to 100 discovery patients were randomly split 7:3 into training and test sets. Thyroid tissue and blood T-cell repertoires from six Graves' hyperthyroidism patients were also compared in the study. Once sampling was done, hyperthyroidism patients were given methimazole at a starting dose of 30 mg daily, whereas ophthalmopathy patients were given high-dose intravenous methylprednisolone. A second multiplex PCR round built the libraries, followed by size selection and purification. Libraries were sequenced paired-end with 100 bp reads on an Illumina HiSeq2000. Raw data were processed with SOAPnuke, discarding reads with adapters, uncalled bases, mean Phred below 15, or no exact constant-primer or identifier match. High-quality paired reads were merged with COPE v1.2.5, and unique nucleotide sequences were defined as clonotypes. MiTCR v1.1 was used to align clonotypes to the IMGT TRBV, TRBD and TRBJ reference segments. The analysis was restricted to V-J combinations with a frequency above 0.0001, which together covered around 99% of the repertoires. The TCS score was defined as F50 (clonal expansion) divided by E x V (chaos), with BLOSUM62-based TCRdist calculated between CDR3 peptides within each V-J. Welch's t-statistics and random forest reduced around 520 V-J features to 10 to 15, which were used in a naive Bayes classifier (R e1071). No statistical method was used to fix the sample size in advance, and group allocation was not hidden from the investigators. According to the paper, TCR Vbeta CDR3 sequencing was carried out on about 140 peripheral blood samples, which came from over 40 ophthalmopathy, fewer than 80 hyperthyroidism and roughly 17 progressor patients.

The material was peripheral blood mononuclear cells (PBMCs), obtained at new diagnosis, from a patient treated with antithyroid drugs. The sequence derives from a woman between 18 and 29 years old with Graves disease. Donor details come from another sample of the same person, matched by shared clones. The chain uses TRBV3-1 and TRBJ1-6, and TRBD1 matches 7 of the central bases. The CDR3 amino acid sequence is: CASSQEYRGVYDSPLHF. The sequence in DNA is TGTGCCAGCAGCCAAGAATACAGGGGAGTTTATGATTCACCCCTCCACTTT.